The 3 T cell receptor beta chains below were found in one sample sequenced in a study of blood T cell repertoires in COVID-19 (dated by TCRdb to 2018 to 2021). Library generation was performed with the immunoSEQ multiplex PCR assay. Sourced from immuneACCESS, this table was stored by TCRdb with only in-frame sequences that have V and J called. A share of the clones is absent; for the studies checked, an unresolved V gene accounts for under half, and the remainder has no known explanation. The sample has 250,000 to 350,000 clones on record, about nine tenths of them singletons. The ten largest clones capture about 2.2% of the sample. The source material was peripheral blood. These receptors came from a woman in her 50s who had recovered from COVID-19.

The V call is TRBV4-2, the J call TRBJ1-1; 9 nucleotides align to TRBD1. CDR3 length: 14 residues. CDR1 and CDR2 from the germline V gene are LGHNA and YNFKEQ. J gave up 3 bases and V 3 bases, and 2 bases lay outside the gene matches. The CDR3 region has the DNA TGTGCCAGCAGCCAGAGGACAGGGGACACTGAAGCTTTCTTT. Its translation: CASSQRTGDTEAFF.

The CDR3 loop is CASKPGQGFAPIGYTF. CDR3 sequence (DNA): TGTGCCAGTAAGCCGGGACAGGGTTTTGCCCCTATCGGCTACACCTTC. The chain joins TRBV19 to TRBJ1-2; 9 bases fit TRBD1. The CDR3 runs to 16 residues. V shed 7 bases, J shed 8 bases, and the junction held 17 bases outside the gene matches. Germline V gene data show CDR1 as LNHDA and CDR2 as SQIVND (reference sequence).

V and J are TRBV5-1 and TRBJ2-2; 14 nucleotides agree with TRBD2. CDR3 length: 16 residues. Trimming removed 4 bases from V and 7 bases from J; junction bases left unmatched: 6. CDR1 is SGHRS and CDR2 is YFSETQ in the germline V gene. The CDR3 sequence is CASSGRLAGGVGELFF. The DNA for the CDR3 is TGCGCCAGCAGCGGACGACTAGCGGGAGGGGTCGGGGAGCTGTTTTTT.